Listed here is a single T cell receptor beta chain. Its antigen remains unidentified. A single record per CDR3 protein comes from TCRdb applying MiXCR to the reads. The sample has 900,000 to 950,000 distinct CDR3 sequences, approximately 31% seen once. This specimen comes from a study of T cell repertoires in cytomegalovirus infection. Study observations and caveats: CMV carriers having the relevant HLA were flagged by cumulative public TCR beta family frequency. Predominance within the ex vivo response was attributable to HLA-C-restricted CMV-specific TCR beta clonotypes.

The CDR3 spans 14 residues. Germline CDR1 LNHDA, CDR2 SQIVND (reference sequence). Deletions cut 7 bases from V and 7 bases from J, with 16 bases between. The clonotype comes from a human donor in good health (CMV status not recorded). Some clones in this sample may be carry-over from other donors' samples. The sample in question was cultured CD8+ T cells from PBMCs, obtained from culture after CMV antigen stimulation. This rearrangement joins TRBV19 to TRBJ2-2, with a possible D match to TRBD2 (6 bases). The CDR3 nucleotides are TGTGCCAGTAAACTAGCAACCACGAGCGGGGAGCTGTTTTTT. Protein: CASKLATTSGELFF.